The present entry profiles one T cell receptor beta chain with its context. This record belongs to a study of graft-versus-host responses after intestinal transplantation. Germline assignment: CDR1 SGHTA and CDR2 FQGTGA. V lost 3 bases to trimming and J lost 3 bases, with 17 bases between them. The CDR3 is made up of 16 amino acids. Profiling relied on immunoSEQ multiplex PCR, and the TCRdb table lists in-frame clones only, not all of them. Here the sample spans tens of thousands of clones, 80% to 95% being singletons. The clonotype originates from a human patient who received an intestinal transplant, so some T cells may come from the graft donor. The sequenced sample was PBMCs, obtained roughly 260 days after intestinal transplant. The chain is built from TRBV7-3 and TRBJ1-1; tentatively, D is TRBD1 (6 bases). The chain's CDR3 is CASSFSPGGPYTEAFF. As DNA, the CDR3 is TGTGCCAGCAGCTTTTCCCCGGGGGGCCCCTACACTGAAGCTTTCTTT.